This T cell receptor beta chain was sequenced in a study of T cell repertoires in cytomegalovirus infection. Broader study findings: CMV-specific TCR beta clonotypes restricted by HLA-C dominated the ex vivo response.

TCRdb reanalysed the reads using MiXCR and keeps one entry per CDR3 protein. Among fewer than 300,000 distinct CDR3 sequences listed, about 26% were seen once. In regard to this clonotype: As yet, its antigen is unknown.

V gave up 2 bases and J gave up 5 bases, with 15 bases separating them. The germline gives CDR1 LGHDT, CDR2 YNNKEL (reference sequence). The CDR3 length is 15 residues. Sequenced: PBMCs. The sequence came from a human donor in good health (CMV status not recorded). Some clones in this sample may be carry-over from other donors' samples. The rearrangement uses TRBV3-1 and TRBJ1-2; D is possibly TRBD1 (5 bases). The CDR3 spells CASSQRLRGGYGYTF. In DNA, the CDR3 is TGTGCCAGCAGCCAACGCCTGCGGGGGGGGTATGGCTACACCTTC.